The clone carrying this T cell receptor (beta chain) was picked up many times. Its antigen remains unknown. Regions amplified from RNA transcripts were the TCR beta CDR3 regions. Researchers ran a first-round RT-PCR on the TCR CDR3 using the HTBI primer set. One entry per CDR3 protein results from TCRdb running MiXCR on the multiplex PCR reads. The data hold about 720,000 distinct CDR3 sequences, with about 17% observed a single time. Pregnant or lactating patients were excluded, as were those with uncontrolled infection or other autoimmune disease. Clinical symptoms, serum thyroxine, TRAb, thyroid ultrasound and orbital computed tomography established diagnosis. This sample holds PBMCs from less than 11 ml fresh peripheral blood. The data are from a study of T cells in Graves' hyperthyroidism and ophthalmopathy. Study-level points and caveats: Clonotypes that were expanded in thyroid above 0.001 mostly appeared in blood too.

Sequenced material: blood. The receptor was isolated from a woman aged 45-65 years with Graves' hyperthyroidism that later progressed to Graves' ophthalmopathy.

The CDR3 loop reads CASSPGDQETQYF. DNA of the CDR3: TGTGCCAGCAGTCCGGGGGACCAAGAGACCCAGTACTTC. The chain has TRBV12-3 or TRBV12-4 and TRBJ2-5; a weak D match, TRBD2 (6 bases). Deletions cut 5 bases from V and 0 bases from J, with 7 bases between. The CDR3 has 13 amino acids.